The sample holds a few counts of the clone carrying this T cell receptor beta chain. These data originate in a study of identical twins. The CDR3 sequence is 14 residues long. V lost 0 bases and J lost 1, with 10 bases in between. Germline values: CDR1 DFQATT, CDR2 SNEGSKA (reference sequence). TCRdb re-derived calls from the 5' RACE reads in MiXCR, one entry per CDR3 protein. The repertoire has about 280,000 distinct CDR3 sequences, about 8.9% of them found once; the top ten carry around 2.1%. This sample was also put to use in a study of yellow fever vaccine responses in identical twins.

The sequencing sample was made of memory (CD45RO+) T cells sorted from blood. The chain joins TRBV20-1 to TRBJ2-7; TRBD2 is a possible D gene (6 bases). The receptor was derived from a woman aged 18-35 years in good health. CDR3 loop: CSARDRLASYEQYF. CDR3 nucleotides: TGCAGTGCTAGAGATAGGCTAGCGTCCTACGAGCAGTACTTC.